The 3 T cell receptor beta chains presented below share a single source sample, sequenced in a study of human T cells and chemical hapten exposure. TCRdb reanalysed the RACE reads using MiXCR and keeps one entry per CDR3 protein. The sample has around 67,000 distinct CDR3 sequences, 8.5% seen once. Time point denoted: patch test 2, 6 weeks after DPC sensitization. Stated treatment: therapeutic diphenylcyclopropenone sensitization with weekly scalp DPC. Sequenced material: whole blood, taken in connection with sensitization to the hapten diphenylcyclopropenone (DPC). These receptors originate from a woman between 45 and 60 years old with alopecia areata. Some clones in this sample may be carry-over from other donors' samples.

The V call is TRBV27, the J call TRBJ1-4; tentatively, D is TRBD1 (6 bases). Trimming pared 2 bases from V and 4 bases from J, leaving 8 bases between. CDR1 and CDR2 (germline): MNHEY, SMNVEV (reference sequence). CDR3 size: 14 residues. As DNA, the CDR3 is TGTGCCAGCAGTTTAGGACAGCATAATGAAAAACTGTTTTTT. Its translation is CASSLGQHNEKLFF.

The chain combines TRBV9 with TRBJ2-3; 7 nucleotides match TRBD1. The germline V gene encodes CDR1 SGDLS and CDR2 YYNGEE. Unmatched junction bases numbered 2, after V lost 3 bases and J lost 4 bases. The CDR3 runs 13 residues. CDR3 sequence: CASSEGAADTQYF. The DNA for the CDR3 is TGTGCCAGCAGCGAGGGGGCGGCAGATACGCAGTATTTT.

This clonotype was observed at least ten times. The CDR3 DNA is TGTGCCAGCAGTGAGGGGGCTGGGGATCAGCCCCAGCATTTT. This translates into CASSEGAGDQPQHF. This sequence joins TRBV6-1 and TRBJ1-5; D is perhaps TRBD1 (6 bases). V was clipped by 3 bases and J by 5 bases, with 11 bases between them. Germline CDR1 is MNHNS and CDR2 is SASEGT. CDR3 length: 14 amino acids.